The clone carrying this T cell receptor (beta chain) was observed once. Its target is unknown. Researchers built TCR beta libraries using quantitative 5'-RACE with molecular barcodes. TCRdb independently ran MiXCR on the 5' RACE reads; one entry per CDR3 protein. The sample includes 350,000 to 450,000 distinct CDR3 sequences, approximately 26% of them seen just once. The CDR3 extends over 14 amino acids. This sample is part of a study of CD8 T cells in ankylosing spondylitis. Study results and caveats: There was reportedly significant enrichment of clones that were disease-linked in matched ankylosing spondylitis synovial fluid. A TCR beta motif made of eight highly homologous variants seemed typical of ankylosing spondylitis blood. Disease-linked clones bore a CD8+ phenotype, appearing relatively rarely in peripheral blood. A number of the motif variants had already been described in reactive arthritis synovial fluid and blood.

V usage is TRBV21-1 and J usage is TRBJ2-7; TRBD1 is the table's D call and was not checked against the DNA. TRBV21-1 is marked as a pseudogene. This receptor was identified in a male donor with ankylosing spondylitis. Sequences were obtained from blood, either unsorted or a sorted T cell fraction (not recorded which). The CDR3 sequence is CASSRQGYPYEQYF. CDR3 coding DNA: TGTGCCAGCAGCAGGCAGGGGTACCCCTACGAGCAGTACTTC.